Below, 26 T cell receptor beta chains from the same sample are listed, as sequenced in a study of low-dose radiotherapy and immunotherapy resistance in tumors. With TRAV- and TRBV-specific primers, first-strand cDNA was made, covering the alpha and beta chains. TCRs underwent around 20 PCR cycles of amplification with a constant-region primer and V-primer adapter. In TCRdb, the reads were re-called with MiXCR into one record per CDR3 protein. The data contain roughly 9,500 distinct CDR3 sequences, 69% of them singletons. The source of these receptors is a human donor with advanced metastatic prostate, ovarian, gallbladder or colorectal cancer (not recorded which). This table probably holds off-target reads from a library built for another chain.

The chain combines TRBV20-1 with TRBJ2-5, with no clear D. The CDR3 contains 14 residues. V gave up 2 bases and J gave up 1 base, with 11 bases separating them. Germline V gene data show CDR1 as DFQATT and CDR2 as SNEGSKA (reference sequence). The CDR3 nucleotides read TGCAGTGCTAGACCTGACCTCCGCCAAGAGACCCAGTACTTC. This gives the protein CSARPDLRQETQYF.

This chain connects TRBV28 to TRBJ1-1, with D unresolved. CDR3 size: 14 residues. V was cut by 5 bases and J by 2 bases, with 12 bases left in between. Germline values: CDR1 MDHEN, CDR2 SYDVKM. The CDR3: CASSASWGNTEAFF. DNA of the CDR3: TGTGCCAGCAGTGCCTCCTGGGGTAACACTGAAGCTTTCTTT.

The chain employs TRBV28 and TRBJ1-2, with 7 nucleotides matching TRBD1. Germline V CDR1 and CDR2: MDHEN, SYDVKM. With V trimmed by 5 bases and J by 4 bases, 10 bases remained unmatched. The CDR3 spans 15 residues. The CDR3 is CASSARQGKGYGYTF. The CDR3 DNA is TGTGCCAGCAGTGCACGACAGGGAAAGGGCTATGGCTACACCTTC.

In this sample, this clonotype turned up once. The chain employs TRBV26 and TRBJ1-3. TRBV26 is designated a pseudogene. This CDR3 spans 12 amino acids. CDR3 amino acids: CASKFSGNTIYF. Written as DNA, the CDR3 is TGTGCCAGCAAGTTTTCTGGAAACACCATATATTTT.

The chain joins TRBV20-1 to TRBJ2-1, with 16 bases lining up with TRBD2. Germline CDR1 is DFQATT and CDR2 is SNEGSKA (reference sequence). The CDR3 spans 16 residues. V shed 5 bases and J 5 bases; nucleotides not matched to a gene: 6. CDR3 DNA: TGCAGTGCTCCGGGACTAGCGGGAGGGCCCCACAATGAGCAGTTCTTC. Its protein is CSAPGLAGGPHNEQFF.

V is TRBV5-5 and J is TRBJ2-5, with 8 bases that match TRBD1. CDR1 is SGHKS, CDR2 YYEKEE, per germline (reference sequence). The CDR3 runs to 15 residues. J lost 3 bases, V lost 1 base, and 5 bases had no gene match. The DNA for the CDR3 is TGTGCCAGCAGCTTGTTCAGGACAGGGAAAGAGACCCAGTACTTC. Its protein product is CASSLFRTGKETQYF. The entire variable domain, with the rest obtained from reference TRBV5-5 and TRBJ2-5, is as follows: DAGVTQSPTHLIKTRGQQVTLRCSPISGHKSVSWYQQVLGQGPQFIFQYYEKEERGRGNFPDRFSARQFPNYSSELNVNALLLGDSALYLCASSLFRTGKETQYFGPGTRLLVL.

The chain uses TRBV5-4 and TRBJ2-1, with D possibly TRBD2 on 7 matching bases. Germline loops: CDR1 SGHNT, CDR2 YYREEE (reference sequence). Trimming left V 2 bases short and J 10 bases short, with 19 bases between. There are 15 residues in the CDR3. In nucleotides, the CDR3 is TGTGCCAGCAGCTTAAGGGGGGGCGCTTATTGGGAGCAGTTCTTC. Amino acids: CASSLRGGAYWEQFF.

The V and J genes are TRBV6-2 or TRBV6-3 and TRBJ1-1; no reliable D call. CDR1 and CDR2 from the germline V gene are MNHEY and SVGEGT. The length of the CDR3 is 13 residues. V lost 5 bases and J lost 5, with 12 bases in between. This chain's CDR3 is CASSPQIETEAFF. For the CDR3, the DNA is TGTGCCAGCAGTCCTCAGATAGAAACTGAAGCTTTCTTT.

In this sample, this clonotype turned up a few times. This sequence joins TRBV12-3 or TRBV12-4 and TRBJ2-3, with 9 positions matching TRBD1. CDR3 length: 15 amino acids. Unmatched junction bases numbered 9, after V lost 6 bases and J lost 5 bases. CDR3 residues: CASSRGQGSLDTQYF. CDR3 nucleotide sequence: TGTGCCAGCAGCCGGGGACAGGGCAGCCTAGATACGCAGTATTTT.

In this sample, this clonotype turned up a few times. V usage is TRBV2 and J usage is TRBJ2-7; D is ambiguous. CDR1 is SNHLY, CDR2 FYNNEI, per germline. The CDR3 covers 14 residues. V shed 6 bases and J shed 3 bases, with 15 bases lying between them. In nucleotides, the CDR3 is TGTGCCAGCAGCTTGCTCGGCAGTAGCTACGAGCAGTACTTC. As protein: CASSLLGSSYEQYF. Based on the CDR3 plus reference TRBV2 and TRBJ2-7, the full variable domain is EPEVTQTPSHQVTQMGQEVILRCVPISNHLYFYWYRQILGQKVEFLVSFYNNEISEKSEIFDDQFSVERPDGSNFTLKIRSTKLEDSAMYFCASSLLGSSYEQYFGPGTRLTVT.

The chain uses TRBV18 and TRBJ2-7; TRBD1 agrees at 7 bases. Looked up from germline, CDR1 is KGHSH and CDR2 is LQKENI. This CDR3 has 14 amino acids. Trimming cost V 5 bases and J 3 bases; bases outside gene matches: 7. The CDR3 DNA reads as TGTGCCAGCTCAATAGACAGGGAAAACTACGAGCAGTACTTC. Its translation is CASSIDRENYEQYF.

This clonotype was found once. Its ends do not fully match the called genes, so a read error is possible. This chain connects TRBV5-3 to TRBJ1-5; D ambiguous. TRBV5-3 is an ORF, with its function uncertain. The CDR3 covers 14 residues. CDR3 nucleotides: TGTGCCAGCAGCTTGGATACAGGCAATCAGCCCCAGCATTTT. This translates into CASSLDTGNQPQHF.

In its sample, this clonotype was seen a few times. This chain links TRBV6-2 or TRBV6-3 with TRBJ2-1; D may be TRBD2 (5 bases). V lost 6 bases, J lost 0 bases, and 6 bases lay in between. The germline V gene has CDR1 MNHEY and CDR2 SVGEGT. The CDR3 is 13 amino acids. In DNA, the CDR3 is TGTGCCAGCAGGGGGAGCTCCTACAATGAGCAGTTCTTC. This translates into CASRGSSYNEQFF.

This chain joins TRBV30 and TRBJ1-5, with 7 bases aligning to TRBD1. Losses at the gene ends were 2 bases for V and 1 base for J; bases not matched to a gene: 8. The CDR3 totals 16 residues. CDR1 is GTSNPN and CDR2 is SVGIG in the germline V gene (reference sequence). In nucleotides, the CDR3 is TGTGCCTGGAGTATCCGGGGACAGTTAAGCAATCAGCCCCAGCATTTT. It translates to CAWSIRGQLSNQPQHF.

The V call is TRBV11-2, the J call TRBJ2-1; 9 bases fit TRBD2. With 2 bases clipped from V and 9 bases from J, the junction kept 8 bases outside the gene matches. The germline V gene encodes CDR1 SGHAT and CDR2 FQNNGV. The CDR3 spans 15 residues. CDR3 sequence (DNA): TGTGCCAGCAGCTTAAACGTAGCGGGAGTGGTTGAGCAGTTCTTC. Translating gives CASSLNVAGVVEQFF.

This chain uses TRBV5-5 with TRBJ1-4; 7 bases match TRBD1. Germline-derived CDR1 and CDR2 are SGHKS and YYEKEE (reference sequence). The V gene end was trimmed by 3 bases and the J gene end by 7 bases; junction bases not matched to a gene: 6. The CDR3 contains 14 residues. CDR3 nucleotides: TGTGCCAGCAGCTCAGGGAGGGGGCGTGAAAAACTGTTTTTT. As protein: CASSSGRGREKLFF.

This rearrangement joins TRBV11-1 to TRBJ2-3; D is possibly TRBD1 (5 bases). The V and J ends lost 7 bases and 9 bases respectively, with 20 bases between them. CDR3 length: 14 amino acids. The V gene's germline CDR1 is SGHAT and CDR2 FQDESV (reference sequence). The CDR3 coding sequence is TGTGCCAGCAACGCCGCCGCCGGACAAAGGACGCAGTATTTT. Its protein product is CASNAAAGQRTQYF.

The chain links TRBV11-2 to TRBJ2-1; 13 nucleotides align to TRBD2. Trimming cost V 7 bases and J 9 bases; bases outside gene matches: 9. The CDR3 contains 15 residues. Germline CDR1 reads SGHAT; CDR2 reads FQNNGV. The CDR3 loop is CASTRTSGSTLEQFF. The CDR3 DNA is TGTGCCAGCACGCGGACTAGCGGGAGTACTCTTGAGCAGTTCTTC.

The chain is built from TRBV20-1 and TRBJ2-5; D may be TRBD1 (5 bases). Germline-derived CDR1 and CDR2 are DFQATT and SNEGSKA (reference sequence). The CDR3 sequence is 14 residues long. The V and J ends lost 4 bases and 1 base respectively, with 13 bases between them. The CDR3 bases are TGCAGTGCTAACCAGGGTGGGGCCCAAGAGACCCAGTACTTC. As protein: CSANQGGAQETQYF.

The CDR3 nucleotides are TGTGCCAGCAGGGTACTAGCGGGGTACGAGCAGTACTTC. It specifies CASRVLAGYEQYF. The rearrangement links TRBV2 to TRBJ2-7, with 10 bases lining up with TRBD2. The ends lost 6 bases at V and 4 bases at J; junction bases unmatched: 3. Germline lookup yields CDR1 SNHLY and CDR2 FYNNEI. The CDR3 is made up of 13 amino acids.

This clonotype was counted a few times. This CDR3 is CASSLDQAPYEQYF. CDR3 sequence (DNA): TGTGCCAGCAGCTTAGATCAGGCCCCCTACGAGCAGTACTTC. The genes are TRBV11-2 and TRBJ2-7; D uncertain. This CDR3 has 14 residues. Germline CDR1 SGHAT, CDR2 FQNNGV. Trimming took off 0 bases at V and 2 bases at J, with 8 bases between the two ends.

The gene calls are TRBV19 and TRBJ2-5, with D tentatively TRBD2 (6 bases). Germline CDR1 LNHDA, CDR2 SQIVND (reference sequence). This CDR3 region has 12 residues. V lost 8 bases and J lost 5, with 12 bases in between. CDR3 loop: CASRQAGETQYF. As DNA, the CDR3 is TGTGCCAGTCGTCAGGCGGGGGAGACCCAGTACTTC.

This clonotype has only a few counts. This chain connects TRBV11-2 to TRBJ2-1; 8 bases agree with TRBD2. This CDR3 contains 15 residues. Trimming cost V 4 bases and J 12 bases; bases outside gene matches: 14. Per the germline V gene, CDR1 is SGHAT and CDR2 is FQNNGV. CDR3 loop: CASSSDGGGRGGQFF. The CDR3 nucleotides read TGTGCCAGCAGCTCCGACGGCGGGGGGCGCGGGGGGCAGTTCTTC. Supplemented by reference TRBV11-2 and TRBJ2-1, the full variable domain reads EAGVAQSPRYKIIEKRQSVAFWCNPISGHATLYWYQQILGQGPKLLIQFQNNGVVDDSQLPKDRFSAERLKGVDSTLKIQPAKLEDSAVYLCASSSDGGGRGGQFFGPGTRLTVL.

The chain uses TRBV7-9 and TRBJ2-1, with 9 bases aligning to TRBD2. From germline, CDR1 is SEHNR and CDR2 FQNEAQ (reference sequence). V gave up 4 bases and J gave up 5 bases; unmatched junction bases: 6. This CDR3 has 15 amino acids. The CDR3 is CASSSSGLADNEQFF. The DNA for the CDR3 is TGTGCCAGCAGCTCATCGGGACTAGCCGACAATGAGCAGTTCTTC.

The V gene is TRBV5-4, the J gene TRBJ2-1; D possibly corresponds to TRBD1 (5 bases). The germline CDR1 and CDR2 sequences are SGHNT and YYREEE (reference sequence). Trimming took 0 bases from V and 1 from J, leaving 8 bases between them. The CDR3 runs 15 residues. CDR3 sequence (DNA): TGTGCCAGCAGCTTGGACAAGGGGTCCTACAATGAGCAGTTCTTC. This gives the protein CASSLDKGSYNEQFF.

The chain carries TRBV29-1 and TRBJ1-1; TRBD1 agrees at 7 bases. CDR3 size: 14 residues. The V and J ends lost 7 bases and 0 bases, in that order; junction bases with no gene match: 8. Looked up from germline, CDR1 is SQVTM and CDR2 is ANQGSEA. For the CDR3, the DNA is TGCAGCGGGATGACAGGGAACATGAACACTGAAGCTTTCTTT. Its translation is CSGMTGNMNTEAFF. Complete variable domain (other parts from reference TRBV29-1 and TRBJ1-1): SAVISQKPSRDICQRGTSLTIQCQVDSQVTMMFWYRQQPGQSLTLIATANQGSEATYESGFVIDKFPISRPNLTFSTLTVSNMSPEDSSIYLCSGMTGNMNTEAFFGQGTRLTVV.